This TCR beta chain was identified in a study of OX40 agonist ivuxolimab in advanced cancers. Study-level background: Patients' therapy was ivuxolimab, an antibody that acts as an agonist of OX40 (CD134). Points from the study as a whole: On average, CD8+ T cells had more expanded clones than CD4+.

The germline CDR1 and CDR2 sequences are SQVTM and ANQGSEA. This CDR3 region has 12 residues. V gave up 2 bases and J gave up 1 base, with 6 bases separating them. A word on this clone: Its antigen is not identified.

Generated by immunoSEQ multiplex PCR, the TCRdb table keeps only in-frame clones and is missing some. The sample includes about 80,000 clones, around 92% of them seen just once. This receptor was identified in an adult with an advanced solid tumor such as melanoma, head and neck, liver or kidney cancer. The chain links TRBV29-1 to TRBJ2-7; the D gene is possibly TRBD1 (6 bases). This specimen was CD4+ or CD8+ T cells sorted from blood, taken in a trial of the OX40 agonist ivuxolimab. The CDR3, as DNA: TGCAGCGTTGAAAGGGGGTCCTACGAGCAGTACTTC. It encodes CSVERGSYEQYF.